The present T cell receptor beta chain was sequenced within a study of cytomegalovirus exposure and HLA in healthy donors. Study at large: Early on, a data release was issued that held roughly 80 million unique TCRs from HLA-typed donors. The study's findings and limits: Later analysis identified 16,000 or so TCR beta sequences associated with HLA alleles, using a false discovery rate threshold of 0.05. Accurate prediction of HLA-A and HLA-B alleles (for most subjects) was reportedly achieved from TCR beta sequences.

Remarks on this clone: Its specificity is not known.

There are 13 residues in the CDR3. CDR1 is MNHEY and CDR2 is SVGAGI in the germline V gene. V shed 6 bases and J 8 bases; nucleotides not matched to a gene: 6. It was with 60 Vbeta and 13 Jbeta primers that the PCR ran. Profiled with immunoSEQ multiplex PCR; TCRdb holds only in-frame clones, not every one. Among 150,000 to 200,000 clones, around 82% were seen once, and the ten largest hold approximately 0.25%. This TCR derives from a boy between 10 and 17 years old in good health and CMV-seronegative. The specimen was PBMCs. The V call is TRBV6-5, the J call TRBJ1-3, with 8 bases lining up with TRBD1. CDR3 sequence: CASSRGQGYTIYF. The CDR3 DNA sequence: TGTGCCAGCAGCCGAGGACAGGGCTACACCATATATTTT.